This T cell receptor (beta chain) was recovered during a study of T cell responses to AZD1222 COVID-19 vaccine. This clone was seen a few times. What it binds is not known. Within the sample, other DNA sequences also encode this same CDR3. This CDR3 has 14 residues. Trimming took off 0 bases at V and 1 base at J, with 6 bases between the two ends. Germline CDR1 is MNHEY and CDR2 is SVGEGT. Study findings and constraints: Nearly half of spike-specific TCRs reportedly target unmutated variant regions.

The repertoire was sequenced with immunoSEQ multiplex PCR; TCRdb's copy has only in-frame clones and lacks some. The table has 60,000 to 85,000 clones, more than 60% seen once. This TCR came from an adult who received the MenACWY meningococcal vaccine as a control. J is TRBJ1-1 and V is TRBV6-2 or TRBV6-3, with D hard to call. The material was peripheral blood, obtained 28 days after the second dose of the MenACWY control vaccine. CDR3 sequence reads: CASSYSGGNTEAFF. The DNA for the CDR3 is TGTGCCAGCAGTTACTCTGGCGGGAACACTGAAGCTTTCTTT.